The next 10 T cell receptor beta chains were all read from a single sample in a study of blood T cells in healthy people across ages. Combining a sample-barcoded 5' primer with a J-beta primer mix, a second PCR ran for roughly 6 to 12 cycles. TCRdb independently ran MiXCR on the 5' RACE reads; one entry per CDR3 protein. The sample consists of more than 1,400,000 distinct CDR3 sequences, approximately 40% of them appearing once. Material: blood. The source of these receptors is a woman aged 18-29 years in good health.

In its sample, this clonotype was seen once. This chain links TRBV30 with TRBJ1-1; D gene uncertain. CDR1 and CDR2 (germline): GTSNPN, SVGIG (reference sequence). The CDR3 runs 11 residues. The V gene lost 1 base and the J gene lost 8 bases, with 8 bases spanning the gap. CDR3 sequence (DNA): TGTGCCTGGAGTGAGTCGACAGAAGCTTTCTTT. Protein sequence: CAWSESTEAFF.

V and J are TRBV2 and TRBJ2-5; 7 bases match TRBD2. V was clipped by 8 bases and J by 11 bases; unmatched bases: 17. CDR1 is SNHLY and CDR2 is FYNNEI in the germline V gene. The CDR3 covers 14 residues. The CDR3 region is CASPLAVLSNEQYF. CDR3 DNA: TGTGCCAGCCCCCTAGCGGTATTGAGCAATGAGCAGTACTTC. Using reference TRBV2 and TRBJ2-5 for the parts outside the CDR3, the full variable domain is EPEVTQTPSHQVTQMGQEVILRCVPISNHLYFYWYRQILGQKVEFLVSFYNNEISEKSEIFDDQFSVERPDGSNFTLKIRSTKLEDSAMYFCASPLAVLSNEQYFGPGTRLLVL.

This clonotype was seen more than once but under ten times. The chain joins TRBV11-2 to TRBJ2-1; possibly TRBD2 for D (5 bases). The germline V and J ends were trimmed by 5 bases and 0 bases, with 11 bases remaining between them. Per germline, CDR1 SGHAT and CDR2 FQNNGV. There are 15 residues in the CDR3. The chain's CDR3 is CASSQHLASYNEQFF. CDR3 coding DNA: TGTGCCAGCAGCCAACACCTAGCCTCCTACAATGAGCAGTTCTTC.

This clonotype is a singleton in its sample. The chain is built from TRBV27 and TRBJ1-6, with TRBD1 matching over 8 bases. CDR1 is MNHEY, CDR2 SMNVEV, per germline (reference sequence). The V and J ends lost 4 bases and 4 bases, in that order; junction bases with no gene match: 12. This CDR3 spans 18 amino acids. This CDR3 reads CASSYAFRGPDYNSPLHF. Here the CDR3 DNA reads TGTGCCAGCAGTTACGCGTTCAGGGGGCCCGATTATAATTCACCCCTCCACTTT.

In DNA form, the CDR3 reads TGTGCCAGCAGTGGGACGAAAGAGACCCAGTACTTC. Its protein is CASSGTKETQYF. The genes are TRBV25-1 and TRBJ2-5; D uncertain. The CDR3 spans 12 residues. The V end was cut by 4 bases, the J end by 3 bases, with 6 bases between. CDR1 is MGHDK and CDR2 is SYGVNS in the germline V gene.

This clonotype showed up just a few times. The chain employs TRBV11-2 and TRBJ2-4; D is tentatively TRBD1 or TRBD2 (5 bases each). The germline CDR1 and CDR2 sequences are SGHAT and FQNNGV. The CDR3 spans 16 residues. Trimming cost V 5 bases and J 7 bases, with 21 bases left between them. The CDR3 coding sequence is TGTGCCAGCAGCCCCCTTGGGGGTTACGTGGTGAACATTCAGTACTTC. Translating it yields CASSPLGGYVVNIQYF.

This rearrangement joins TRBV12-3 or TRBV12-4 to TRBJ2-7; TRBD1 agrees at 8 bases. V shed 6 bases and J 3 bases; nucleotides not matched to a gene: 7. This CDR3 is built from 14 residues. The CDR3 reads CASRRTGYFYEQYF. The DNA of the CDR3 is TGTGCCAGCAGAAGGACAGGGTATTTCTACGAGCAGTACTTC.

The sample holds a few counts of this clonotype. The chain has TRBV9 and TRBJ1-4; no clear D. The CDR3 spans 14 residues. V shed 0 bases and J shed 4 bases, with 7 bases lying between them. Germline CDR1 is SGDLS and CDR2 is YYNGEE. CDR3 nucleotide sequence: TGTGCCAGCAGCGTAGGAGGTCTTAATGAAAAACTGTTTTTT. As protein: CASSVGGLNEKLFF.

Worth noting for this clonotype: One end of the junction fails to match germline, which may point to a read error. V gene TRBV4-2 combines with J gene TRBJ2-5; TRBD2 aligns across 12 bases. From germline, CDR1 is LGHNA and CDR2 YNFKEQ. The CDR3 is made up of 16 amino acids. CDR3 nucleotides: TGTTCCAGCAGCCAAGATACTAGCGGGGGGCTGGAGACCCAGTACTTC. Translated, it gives CSSSQDTSGGLETQYF.

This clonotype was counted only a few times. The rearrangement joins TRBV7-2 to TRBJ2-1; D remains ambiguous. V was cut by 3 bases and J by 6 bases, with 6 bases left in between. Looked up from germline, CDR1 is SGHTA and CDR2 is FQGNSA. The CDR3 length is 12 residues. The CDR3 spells CASSFLVNEQFF. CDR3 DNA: TGTGCCAGCAGCTTTTTAGTCAATGAGCAGTTCTTC.